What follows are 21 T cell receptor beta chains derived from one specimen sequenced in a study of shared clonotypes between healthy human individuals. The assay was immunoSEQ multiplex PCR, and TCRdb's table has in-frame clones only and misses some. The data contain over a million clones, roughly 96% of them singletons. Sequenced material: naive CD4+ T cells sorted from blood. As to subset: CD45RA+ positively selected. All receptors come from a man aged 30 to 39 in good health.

The chain's CDR3 is CASSSRDLSGEQYF. In DNA form, the CDR3 reads TGTGCCAGCAGCTCCCGGGACTTGAGCGGCGAGCAGTACTTC. The chain couples TRBV7-6 to TRBJ2-7, with a weak D call TRBD2 (6 bases). V was shortened by 4 bases and J by 6 bases, with 16 bases between the two germline ends. The CDR3 totals 14 residues. Germline V lookup: CDR1 SGHVS, CDR2 FNYEAQ.

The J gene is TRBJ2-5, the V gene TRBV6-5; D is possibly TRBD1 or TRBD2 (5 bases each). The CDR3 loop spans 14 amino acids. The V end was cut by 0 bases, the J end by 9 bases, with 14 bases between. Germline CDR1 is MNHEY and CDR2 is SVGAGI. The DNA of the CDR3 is TGTGCCAGCAGTTACTCTGGGACCCCTGGGGCCCAGTACTTC. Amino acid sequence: CASSYSGTPGAQYF.

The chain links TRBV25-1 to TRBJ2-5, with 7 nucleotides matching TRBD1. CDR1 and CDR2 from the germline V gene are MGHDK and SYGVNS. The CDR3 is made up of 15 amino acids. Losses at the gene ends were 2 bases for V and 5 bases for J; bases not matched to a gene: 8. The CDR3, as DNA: TGTGCCAGCAGTGAAACAGGGGTGATGGGTGAGACCCAGTACTTC. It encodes CASSETGVMGETQYF.

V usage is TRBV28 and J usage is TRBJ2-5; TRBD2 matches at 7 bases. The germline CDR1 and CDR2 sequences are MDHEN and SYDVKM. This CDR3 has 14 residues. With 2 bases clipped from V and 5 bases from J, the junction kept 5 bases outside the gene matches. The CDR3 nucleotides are TGTGCCAGCAGTTTACCCCCCGGGGGGGAGACCCAGTACTTC. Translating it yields CASSLPPGGETQYF.

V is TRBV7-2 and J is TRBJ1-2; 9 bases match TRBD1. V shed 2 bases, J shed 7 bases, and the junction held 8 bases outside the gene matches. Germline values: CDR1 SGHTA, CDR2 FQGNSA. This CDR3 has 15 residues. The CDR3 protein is CASSLTSDRGVGYTF. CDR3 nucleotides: TGTGCCAGCAGCTTAACATCGGACAGGGGAGTTGGCTACACCTTC.

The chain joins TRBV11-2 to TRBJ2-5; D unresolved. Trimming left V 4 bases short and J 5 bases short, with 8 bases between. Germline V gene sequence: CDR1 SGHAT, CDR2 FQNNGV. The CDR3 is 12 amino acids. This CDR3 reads CASSSQVETQYF. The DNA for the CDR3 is TGTGCCAGCAGCTCCCAGGTGGAGACCCAGTACTTC.

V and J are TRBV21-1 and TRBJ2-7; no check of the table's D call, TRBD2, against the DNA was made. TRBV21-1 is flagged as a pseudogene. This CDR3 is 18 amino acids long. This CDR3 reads CASSGHPGLAGGAYEQYF. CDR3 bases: TGTGCCAGCAGCGGGCACCCGGGACTAGCGGGAGGGGCCTACGAGCAGTACTTC.

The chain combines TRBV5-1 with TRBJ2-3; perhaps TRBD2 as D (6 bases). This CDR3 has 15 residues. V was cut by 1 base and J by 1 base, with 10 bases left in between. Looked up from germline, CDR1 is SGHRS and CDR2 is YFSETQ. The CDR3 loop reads CASSLTSYGTDTQYF. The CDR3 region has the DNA TGCGCCAGCAGCTTGACTAGCTACGGCACAGATACGCAGTATTTT.

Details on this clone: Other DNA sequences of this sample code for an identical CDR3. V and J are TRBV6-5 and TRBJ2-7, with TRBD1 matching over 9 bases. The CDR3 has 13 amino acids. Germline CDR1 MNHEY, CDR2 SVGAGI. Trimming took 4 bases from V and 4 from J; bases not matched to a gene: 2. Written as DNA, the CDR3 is TGTGCCAGCAGTTGGGACAGGGCGTACGAGCAGTACTTC. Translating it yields CASSWDRAYEQYF.

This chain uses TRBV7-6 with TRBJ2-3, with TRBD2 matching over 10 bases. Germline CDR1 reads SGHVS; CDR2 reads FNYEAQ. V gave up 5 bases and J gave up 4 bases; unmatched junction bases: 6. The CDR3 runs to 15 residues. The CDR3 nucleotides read TGTGCCAGCAGCGATACTAGCGGGAACTCAGATACGCAGTATTTT. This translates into CASSDTSGNSDTQYF. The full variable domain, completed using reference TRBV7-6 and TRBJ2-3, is GAGVSQSPRYKVTKRGQDVALRCDPISGHVSLYWYRQALGQGPEFLTYFNYEAQQDKSGLPNDRFSAERPEGSISTLTIQRTEQRDSAMYRCASSDTSGNSDTQYFGPGTRLTVL.

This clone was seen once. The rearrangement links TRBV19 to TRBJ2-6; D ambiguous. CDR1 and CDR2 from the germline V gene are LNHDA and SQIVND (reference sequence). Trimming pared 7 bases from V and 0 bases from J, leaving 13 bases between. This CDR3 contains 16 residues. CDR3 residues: CASNDVSSSGANVLTF. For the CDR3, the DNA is TGTGCCAGTAACGATGTTTCCAGCTCTGGGGCCAACGTCCTGACTTTC.

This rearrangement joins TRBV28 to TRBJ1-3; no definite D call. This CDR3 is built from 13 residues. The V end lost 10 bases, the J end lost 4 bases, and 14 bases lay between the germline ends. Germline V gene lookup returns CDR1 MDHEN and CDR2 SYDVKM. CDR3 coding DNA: TGTGCCACCCGATTGAGATCCGGAAACACCATATATTTT. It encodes CATRLRSGNTIYF.

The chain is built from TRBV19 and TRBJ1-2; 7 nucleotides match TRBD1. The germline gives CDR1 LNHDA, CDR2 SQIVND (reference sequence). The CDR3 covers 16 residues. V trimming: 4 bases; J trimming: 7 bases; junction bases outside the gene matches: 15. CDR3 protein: CASSTRTGDLIGGYTF. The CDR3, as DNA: TGTGCCAGTAGTACCAGGACAGGAGACCTAATTGGTGGCTACACCTTC.

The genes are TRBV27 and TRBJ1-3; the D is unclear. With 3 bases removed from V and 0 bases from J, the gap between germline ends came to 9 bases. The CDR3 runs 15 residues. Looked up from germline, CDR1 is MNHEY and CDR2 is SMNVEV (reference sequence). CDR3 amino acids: CASSLREGSGNTIYF. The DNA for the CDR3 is TGTGCCAGCAGTTTGCGTGAGGGCTCTGGAAACACCATATATTTT.

The CDR3 loop reads CASSLGGQGTNEQFF. CDR3 coding DNA: TGTGCCAGCAGTTTGGGCGGGCAAGGGACCAATGAGCAGTTCTTC. This rearrangement joins TRBV28 to TRBJ2-1; D is perhaps TRBD1 or TRBD2 (5 bases each). Germline-derived CDR1 and CDR2 are MDHEN and SYDVKM. Trimming shortened V by 3 bases and J by 6 bases, and 15 bases separated the two germline ends. The CDR3 totals 15 residues.

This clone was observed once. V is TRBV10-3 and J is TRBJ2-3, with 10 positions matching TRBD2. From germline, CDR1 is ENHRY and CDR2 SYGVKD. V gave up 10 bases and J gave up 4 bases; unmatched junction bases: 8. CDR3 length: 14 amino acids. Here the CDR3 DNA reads TGTGCCACAGTAGCGGGAGGAAATTCAGATACGCAGTATTTT. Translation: CATVAGGNSDTQYF.

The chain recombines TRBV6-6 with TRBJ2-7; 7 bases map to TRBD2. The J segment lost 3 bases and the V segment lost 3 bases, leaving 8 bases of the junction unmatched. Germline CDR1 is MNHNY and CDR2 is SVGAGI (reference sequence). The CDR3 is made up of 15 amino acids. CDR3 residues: CASSYPGEGIYEQYF. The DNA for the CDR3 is TGTGCCAGCAGTTATCCGGGGGAGGGTATCTACGAGCAGTACTTC.

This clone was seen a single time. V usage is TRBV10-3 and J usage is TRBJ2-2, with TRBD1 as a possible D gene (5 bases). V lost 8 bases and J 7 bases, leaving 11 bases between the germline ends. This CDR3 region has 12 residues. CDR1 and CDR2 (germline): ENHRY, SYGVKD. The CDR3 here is CAIPGLNGELFF. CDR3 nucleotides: TGTGCCATCCCAGGGTTGAACGGGGAGCTGTTTTTT.

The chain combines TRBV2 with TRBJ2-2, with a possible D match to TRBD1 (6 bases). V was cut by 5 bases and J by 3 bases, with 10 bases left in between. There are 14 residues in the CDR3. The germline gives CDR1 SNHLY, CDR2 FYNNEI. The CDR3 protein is CASSTDSYTGELFF. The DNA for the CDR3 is TGTGCCAGCAGTACGGACAGCTACACCGGGGAGCTGTTTTTT.

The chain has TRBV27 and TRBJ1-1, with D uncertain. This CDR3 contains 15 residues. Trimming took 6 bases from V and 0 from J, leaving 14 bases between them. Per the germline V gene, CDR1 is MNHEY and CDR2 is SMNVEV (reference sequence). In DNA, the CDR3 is TGTGCCAGCAGGCGGGGTTCTCCATTGAACACTGAAGCTTTCTTT. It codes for CASRRGSPLNTEAFF.

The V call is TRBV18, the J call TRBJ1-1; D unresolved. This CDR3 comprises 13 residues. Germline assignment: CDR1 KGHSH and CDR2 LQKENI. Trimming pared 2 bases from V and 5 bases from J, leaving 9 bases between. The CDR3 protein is CASSPGFGTEAFF. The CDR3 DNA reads TGTGCCAGCTCACCAGGGTTCGGTACTGAAGCTTTCTTT.